The source of this T cell receptor beta chain is a study of blood T cell repertoires in COVID-19. Study-wide context: Italy, Spain and the United States were the sources of the convalescent and acute COVID-19 samples. Sample material is recorded as cDNA or gDNA derived from T cells, B-cell-depleted T cells, or PBMCs.

Participant age was about 18 to 89 years, and participants resided in 25 or so US areas. Each exposed participant met a COVID-19 case in the 2 weeks preceding study entry. Profiled with immunoSEQ multiplex PCR; TCRdb holds only in-frame clones, not every one. The sample has 240,000 or so clones, 85% to 90% seen once. Trimming left V 7 bases short and J 5 bases short, with 18 bases between. CDR3 size: 15 residues. From germline, CDR1 is MDHEN and CDR2 SYDVKM. The V gene is TRBV28, the J gene TRBJ1-5; D unclear. The sequencing input was PBMCs or T cells enriched from blood (not recorded which). The clonotype was recovered from a man between 50 and 59 years old who had been exposed to COVID-19. CDR3 in amino acids: CASTSLSGFDQPQHF. The CDR3 DNA reads TGTGCCAGCACTTCGCTGTCGGGGTTTGATCAGCCCCAGCATTTT.